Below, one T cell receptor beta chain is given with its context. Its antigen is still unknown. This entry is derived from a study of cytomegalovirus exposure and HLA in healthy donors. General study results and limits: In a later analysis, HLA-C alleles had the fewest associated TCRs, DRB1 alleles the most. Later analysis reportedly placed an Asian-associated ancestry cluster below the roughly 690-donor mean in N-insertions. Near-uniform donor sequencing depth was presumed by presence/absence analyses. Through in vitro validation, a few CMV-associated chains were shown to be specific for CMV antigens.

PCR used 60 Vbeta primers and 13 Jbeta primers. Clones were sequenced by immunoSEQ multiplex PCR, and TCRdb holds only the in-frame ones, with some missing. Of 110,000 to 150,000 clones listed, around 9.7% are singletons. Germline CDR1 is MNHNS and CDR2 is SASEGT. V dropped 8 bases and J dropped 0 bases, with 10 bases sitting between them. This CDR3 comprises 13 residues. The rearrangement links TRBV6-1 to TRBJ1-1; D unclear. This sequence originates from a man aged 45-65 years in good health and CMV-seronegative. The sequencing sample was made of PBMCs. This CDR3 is CASLAGMNTEAFF. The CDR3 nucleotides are TGTGCCAGCCTGGCGGGAATGAACACTGAAGCTTTCTTT.